This TCR beta chain was captured in a study of vaccination effects on CD4 cells after COVID-19. Sequencing in the ViraFEST assay came after antigen-specific CD4+ T cells had been expanded with viral peptide pools, which were used to stimulate PBMC. Isolation of CD4+ T cells took place after about 10 days of culture. Participants completed two doses of the BNT162b2 or mRNA-1273 vaccine. This CDR3 is built from 14 residues. V was clipped by 1 base and J by 4 bases, with 11 bases between them. Germline values: CDR1 SGHTA, CDR2 FQGNSA. Data came from immunoSEQ multiplex PCR; TCRdb stores just in-frame clones and leaves some out. The repertoire has about 72,000 clones, about 86% of them found once; the top ten carry roughly 1.2%. Worth noting for this clone: Its specificity is not known.

This sequence originates from a human donor who received a COVID-19 vaccine. The chain joins TRBV7-2 to TRBJ2-7; D is ambiguous. The sequencing here drew on CD4+ T cells from PBMCs cultured with HCoV-229E spike peptides, taken after COVID-19 vaccination. The CDR3 sequence: CASSLDSGPYEQYV. The CDR3 DNA sequence: TGTGCCAGCAGCTTAGATTCTGGGCCTTACGAGCAGTACGTC.